The T cell receptor beta chain described here comes from a study of T-cell memory formation after mild COVID-19. Overall study: The study found TCR clusters largely donor specific.

There are a few counts of this clonotype. Its antigen is unknown. Constant-segment-primed 5'RACE gave TCR alpha and TCR beta cDNA libraries with sample barcodes and UMIs. MiXCR was run by TCRdb on the 5' RACE reads, yielding one entry per CDR3 protein. The table shows approximately 210,000 distinct CDR3 sequences, with 10% occurring only once. Findings of the study overall: Prior to infection, memory already included some responding clones, suggesting cross-reactive memory joined.

Sequencing was carried out using PBMCs or a T cell subset sorted from them (not recorded which). The source of this sequence is a man younger than 35 who had mild COVID-19 (a few samples of this study predate the infection). Cell type and time point are not known.

The CDR3 DNA sequence: TGTGCCAGCTCACCCTTCCCCGACAATGAGCAGTTCTTC. This encodes CASSPFPDNEQFF. The V call is TRBV18, the J call TRBJ2-1; D remains ambiguous. Germline CDR1 and CDR2: KGHSH and LQKENI. The CDR3 contains 13 residues. Trimming took off 3 bases at V and 5 bases at J, with 8 bases between the two ends.